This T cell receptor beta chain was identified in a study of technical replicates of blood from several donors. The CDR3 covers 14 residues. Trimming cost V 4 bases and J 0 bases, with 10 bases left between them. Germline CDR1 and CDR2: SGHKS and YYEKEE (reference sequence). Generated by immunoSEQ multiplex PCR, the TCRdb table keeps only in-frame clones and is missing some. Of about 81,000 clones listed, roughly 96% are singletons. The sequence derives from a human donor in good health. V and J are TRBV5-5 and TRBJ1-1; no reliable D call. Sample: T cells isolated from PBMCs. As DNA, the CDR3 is TGTGCCAGCAGCCCGAGAACGGTGAACACTGAAGCTTTCTTT. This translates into CASSPRTVNTEAFF.